Presented here are 26 T cell receptor beta chains from one specimen sequenced in a study of graft-versus-host responses after intestinal transplantation. Here immunoSEQ multiplex PCR was the method, and the copy in TCRdb shows in-frame clones only, minus some. This table has fewer than 90,000 clones, approximately 94% appearing once. These receptors' antigens are unknown. The sample was unstimulated CD4+ T cells sorted from spleen or lymph node cells, taken before transplant. Receptor source: a human donor who was the organ donor for an intestinal transplant.

The chain couples TRBV7-2 to TRBJ2-1, with D unclear. The CDR3 contains 14 residues. V was clipped by 0 bases and J by 6 bases, with 9 bases between them. Germline V gives CDR1 SGHTA, CDR2 FQGNSA. The CDR3 sequence: CASSLAGALNEQFF. The CDR3 DNA follows: TGTGCCAGCAGCTTAGCAGGAGCCCTCAATGAGCAGTTCTTC. Combining the CDR3 with reference TRBV7-2 and TRBJ2-1 gives the whole variable domain GAGVSQSPSNKVTEKGKDVELRCDPISGHTALYWYRQSLGQGLEFLIYFQGNSAPDKSGLPSDRFSAERTGGSVSTLTIQRTQQEDSAVYLCASSLAGALNEQFFGPGTRLTVL.

This chain joins TRBV4-1 and TRBJ1-6; a possible D gene is TRBD1 (5 bases). V was trimmed by 5 bases and J by 0 bases, leaving 17 bases between them. This CDR3 is 18 amino acids long. Germline V gene sequence: CDR1 MGHRA, CDR2 YSYEKL. The chain's CDR3 is CASSKNQGGSSYNSPLHF. The CDR3 region has the DNA TGCGCCAGCAGCAAGAATCAGGGAGGGAGCTCCTATAATTCACCCCTCCACTTT.

The genes are TRBV5-1 and TRBJ1-1; D uncertain. The germline V gene encodes CDR1 SGHRS and CDR2 YFSETQ. CDR3 length equals 11 residues. The V gene lost 3 bases and the J gene lost 10 bases, with 10 bases spanning the gap. DNA of the CDR3: TGCGCCAGCAGCTCAAACCAAGGAGCTTTCTTT. Protein sequence: CASSSNQGAFF. Using reference TRBV5-1 and TRBJ1-1 for the parts outside the CDR3, the full variable domain is KAGVTQTPRYLIKTRGQQVTLSCSPISGHRSVSWYQQTPGQGLQFLFEYFSETQRNKGNFPGRFSGRQFSNSRSEMNVSTLELGDSALYLCASSSNQGAFFGQGTRLTVV.

The CDR3 DNA reads as TGCGCCAGCAGCTTGCAACAGGAGTACAATGAGCAGTTCTTC. Its protein product is CASSLQQEYNEQFF. The chain has TRBV5-1 and TRBJ2-1, with D possibly matching TRBD1 (5 bases). Looked up from germline, CDR1 is SGHRS and CDR2 is YFSETQ. The CDR3 loop spans 14 amino acids. Trimming took off 1 base at V and 4 bases at J, with 9 bases between the two ends.

The chain carries TRBV5-1 and TRBJ2-5; D not certain. This CDR3 has 15 residues. Germline values: CDR1 SGHRS, CDR2 YFSETQ. The V end was cut by 0 bases, the J end by 3 bases, with 12 bases between. The CDR3, as DNA: TGCGCCAGCAGCTTGGAACGAGCGAGCGAAGAGACCCAGTACTTC. Translation: CASSLERASEETQYF.

A single count supports this clone. V usage is TRBV7-2 and J usage is TRBJ2-2; D may be TRBD1 (5 bases). The V end was cut by 2 bases, the J end by 4 bases, with 11 bases between. CDR3 length: 15 residues. Germline CDR1 is SGHTA and CDR2 is FQGNSA. The CDR3 reads CASSLSQGGTGELFF. The CDR3 nucleotides are TGTGCCAGCAGCTTAAGCCAGGGTGGCACCGGGGAGCTGTTTTTT.

V is TRBV19 and J is TRBJ1-1; 7 nucleotides align to TRBD1. The CDR3 runs to 13 residues. In germline, CDR1 is LNHDA, CDR2 SQIVND (reference sequence). Trimming at V came to 10 bases and at J to 0 bases, leaving 5 bases not matched to a gene. DNA for the CDR3: TGTGCCACCCTGGACAGGTTGAACACTGAAGCTTTCTTT. Its protein is CATLDRLNTEAFF. Based on the CDR3 plus reference TRBV19 and TRBJ1-1, the full variable domain is DGGITQSPKYLFRKEGQNVTLSCEQNLNHDAMYWYRQDPGQGLRLIYYSQIVNDFQKGDIAEGYSVSREKKESFPLTVTSAQKNPTAFYLCATLDRLNTEAFFGQGTRLTVV.

The V and J genes are TRBV5-1 and TRBJ2-7, with 9 bases that match TRBD2. The trim removed 5 bases at V and 0 bases at J, leaving 6 bases unmatched. Germline lookup yields CDR1 SGHRS and CDR2 YFSETQ. The CDR3 runs 15 residues. The DNA of the CDR3 is TGCGCCAGCAGTAGGGGACTAGCCTACTCCTACGAGCAGTACTTC. Translated: CASSRGLAYSYEQYF.

V gene TRBV10-3 combines with J gene TRBJ2-5, with D tentatively TRBD1 (7 bases). The J call is uncertain, as TRBJ2-7 better fits the DNA end. This CDR3 comprises 14 residues. Germline loops: CDR1 ENHRY, CDR2 SYGVKD. CDR3 sequence (DNA): TGTGCCATCAGCGGACAGGAGGGAACCTACGAGCAGTACTTC. Its protein product is CAISGQEGTYEQYF.

The chain employs TRBV28 and TRBJ2-7, with D possibly matching TRBD2 (6 bases). The CDR3 is 16 amino acids. Germline V gives CDR1 MDHEN, CDR2 SYDVKM. Between the trimmed V and J ends, which lost 5 bases and 0 bases, there was a span of 17 bases. The CDR3 region has the DNA TGTGCCAGCAGTCCCCCCGCGGGGATGGGCTCCTACGAGCAGTACTTC. Translation gives CASSPPAGMGSYEQYF.

V and J are TRBV7-2 and TRBJ2-7, with 9 bases lining up with TRBD2. The CDR3 is made up of 19 amino acids. Losses at the gene ends were 2 bases for V and 0 bases for J; bases not matched to a gene: 14. The germline V gene encodes CDR1 SGHTA and CDR2 FQGNSA. As DNA, the CDR3 is TGTGCCAGCAGCTTATTCCCAAATAATTTAGCGGGGGACTCCTACGAGCAGTACTTC. Its protein product is CASSLFPNNLAGDSYEQYF.

This clone was recorded a few times. The V gene is TRBV6-1, the J gene TRBJ1-1; D is ambiguous. With 6 bases removed from V and 1 base from J, the gap between germline ends came to 3 bases. This CDR3 is built from 11 residues. Germline-derived CDR1 and CDR2 are MNHNS and SASEGT. The CDR3 coding sequence is TGTGCCAGCAGCCGGAACACTGAAGCTTTCTTT. Translating it yields CASSRNTEAFF.

The chain employs TRBV2 and TRBJ1-5; possibly TRBD1 for D (6 bases). Germline values: CDR1 SNHLY, CDR2 FYNNEI. Trimming took off 6 bases at V and 7 bases at J, with 16 bases between the two ends. The CDR3 consists of 14 residues. The CDR3 sequence: CASSGTSPDQPQHF. The CDR3 DNA is TGTGCCAGCAGCGGGACATCGCCCGACCAGCCCCAGCATTTT. Complete variable domain (other parts from reference TRBV2 and TRBJ1-5): EPEVTQTPSHQVTQMGQEVILRCVPISNHLYFYWYRQILGQKVEFLVSFYNNEISEKSEIFDDQFSVERPDGSNFTLKIRSTKLEDSAMYFCASSGTSPDQPQHFGDGTRLSIL.

V is TRBV4-3 and J is TRBJ2-1, with a weak D call TRBD2 (5 bases). CDR1 LGHNA and CDR2 YSLEER come from the germline V gene. The CDR3 extends over 14 amino acids. Trimming left V 2 bases short and J 7 bases short, with 12 bases between. The DNA for the CDR3 is TGCGCCAGCAGCCAACTACTCGGGGTGAATGAGCAGTTCTTC. Protein sequence: CASSQLLGVNEQFF.

V and J are TRBV6-6 and TRBJ2-5; D not certain. V dropped 7 bases and J dropped 5 bases, with 8 bases sitting between them. This CDR3 has 11 residues. The germline CDR1 and CDR2 sequences are MNHNY and SVGAGI (reference sequence). CDR3: CASTLGETQYF. The CDR3 DNA sequence: TGTGCCAGCACCCTCGGGGAGACCCAGTACTTC.

This clone has just one count. This sequence joins TRBV19 and TRBJ2-3; 10 nucleotides line up with TRBD2. CDR1 and CDR2 (germline): LNHDA, SQIVND (reference sequence). CDR3 length equals 15 residues. V lost 3 bases, J lost 3 bases, and 3 bases stayed unmatched. CDR3 sequence reads: CASSMGLARTDTQYF. In DNA form, the CDR3 reads TGTGCCAGTAGTATGGGACTAGCGAGGACAGATACGCAGTATTTT.

The V gene is TRBV28, the J gene TRBJ1-1; maybe TRBD1 (6 bases). CDR3 length: 16 residues. The V gene lost 8 bases and the J gene lost 3 bases, with 22 bases spanning the gap. Germline V gives CDR1 MDHEN, CDR2 SYDVKM. CDR3 sequence reads: CASPPGADSVYTEAFF. The CDR3 nucleotides are TGTGCCAGCCCTCCGGGGGCAGACTCGGTGTACACTGAAGCTTTCTTT.

V and J are TRBV5-4 and TRBJ1-1; D call uncertain. V lost 0 bases and J lost 2, with 11 bases in between. The V gene's germline CDR1 is SGHNT and CDR2 YYREEE (reference sequence). CDR3 size: 15 residues. The CDR3 DNA reads as TGTGCCAGCAGCTTGGTGGCGTTAGAAAACACTGAAGCTTTCTTT. It codes for CASSLVALENTEAFF. Together with reference TRBV5-4 and TRBJ1-1, the CDR3 gives the full variable domain: ETGVTQSPTHLIKTRGQQVTLRCSSQSGHNTVSWYQQALGQGPQFIFQYYREEENGRGNFPPRFSGLQFPNYSSELNVNALELDDSALYLCASSLVALENTEAFFGQGTRLTVV.

The chain recombines TRBV19 with TRBJ1-1; TRBD1 matches at 9 bases. This CDR3 has 20 residues. V trimming: 3 bases; J trimming: 3 bases; junction bases outside the gene matches: 20. Germline CDR1 LNHDA, CDR2 SQIVND (reference sequence). The CDR3 spells CASSILGADRGSNEYTEAFF. The CDR3 DNA is TGTGCCAGTAGTATTTTAGGGGCCGACAGGGGGTCGAATGAATACACTGAAGCTTTCTTT.

The chain couples TRBV6-1 to TRBJ2-5; 13 bases are a match to TRBD2. The J call may not be correct, given that the DNA end is closer to TRBJ2-7. This CDR3 is built from 15 residues. The germline V gene encodes CDR1 MNHNS and CDR2 SASEGT. DNA of the CDR3: TGTGCCAGCATCCCCGGGACTAGCGGGACCTACGAGCAGTACTTC. Its protein product is CASIPGTSGTYEQYF.

The chain uses TRBV29-1 and TRBJ2-6; D gene uncertain. The germline CDR1 and CDR2 sequences are SQVTM and ANQGSEA. Trimming cost V 2 bases and J 2 bases, with 4 bases left between them. The CDR3 is 13 amino acids. CDR3 protein: CSVEQAGANVLTF. CDR3 DNA sequence: TGCAGCGTTGAACAGGCTGGGGCCAACGTCCTGACTTTC.

This sequence joins TRBV9 and TRBJ2-3; 8 bases are a match to TRBD1. This CDR3 is built from 15 residues. Per the germline V gene, CDR1 is SGDLS and CDR2 is YYNGEE. V lost 3 bases and J lost 6; bases outside the gene matches: 9. The CDR3 bases are TGTGCCAGCAGCGCCGGGACAGGTCTTTTGGATACGCAGTATTTT. Protein sequence: CASSAGTGLLDTQYF.

J is TRBJ1-6 and V is TRBV11-1; D is possibly TRBD1 (5 bases). Germline CDR1 and CDR2: SGHAT and FQDESV (reference sequence). The CDR3 is 14 residues long. V dropped 8 bases and J dropped 6 bases, with 14 bases sitting between them. The CDR3 region is CASGFGGTNSPLHF. In nucleotides, the CDR3 is TGTGCCAGCGGATTTGGGGGGACTAATTCACCCCTCCACTTT.

The rearrangement links TRBV28 to TRBJ2-2; no definite D call. This CDR3 is 14 amino acids long. Germline V gene data show CDR1 as MDHEN and CDR2 as SYDVKM. V was pared by 6 bases and J by 4 bases, with 12 bases between. The CDR3 protein is CASSYPVPTGELFF. The CDR3 DNA is TGTGCCAGCAGCTACCCGGTGCCCACCGGGGAGCTGTTTTTT.

In this sample, this clone turned up once. The rearrangement joins TRBV28 to TRBJ2-1, with D possibly TRBD2 on 6 matching bases. The CDR3 runs to 16 residues. Trimming left V 6 bases short and J 6 bases short, with 21 bases between. Germline V gives CDR1 MDHEN, CDR2 SYDVKM. The DNA for the CDR3 is TGTGCCAGCAGCCCCCGGCGGGGTGGCCGGAGCAATGAGCAGTTCTTC. It is translated as CASSPRRGGRSNEQFF.

The rearrangement links TRBV15 to TRBJ2-7; 7 nucleotides match TRBD1. The CDR3 contains 15 residues. Germline loops: CDR1 LNHNV, CDR2 YYDKDF (reference sequence). J was trimmed by 2 bases and V by 3 bases; bases with no gene match: 7. The chain's CDR3 is CATSRTLGQPYEQYF. In DNA form, the CDR3 reads TGTGCCACCAGCAGGACATTGGGACAGCCCTACGAGCAGTACTTC.